This T cell receptor (beta chain) was sequenced in a study of T cells in Graves' hyperthyroidism and ophthalmopathy. The wider study: Peripheral blood collection took place at initial diagnosis, before any treatment.

Germline CDR1 reads SEHNR; CDR2 reads FQNEAQ (reference sequence). Trimming cost V 3 bases and J 5 bases, with 10 bases left between them. This CDR3 region has 13 residues. Criteria for exclusion of patients were uncontrolled infection, other autoimmune disease, pregnancy or lactation. The sample, blood from the first hyperthyroidism diagnosis, precedes any ophthalmopathy symptoms. This sample holds PBMCs from less than 13 ml fresh peripheral blood. The source material, RNA transcripts, was used to amplify TCR beta CDR3 regions. Using the HTBI primer set, a first-round RT-PCR was run on the TCR CDR3. TCRdb used MiXCR to reprocess the multiplex PCR reads, holding one entry per CDR3 protein. The table records fewer than 450,000 distinct CDR3 sequences, about 18% of them present only once.

The TCR originated in a woman aged 30 to 39 with Graves' hyperthyroidism that later progressed to Graves' ophthalmopathy. Specimen: blood. This chain links TRBV7-9 with TRBJ1-1; D uncertain. The CDR3 DNA is TGTGCCAGCAGCTTTTCTGGGGTGACTGAAGCTTTCTTT. Its protein is CASSFSGVTEAFF. The full variable domain, rest sourced from reference TRBV7-9 and TRBJ1-1, is DTGVSQNPRHKITKRGQNVTFRCDPISEHNRLYWYRQTLGQGPEFLTYFQNEAQLEKSRLLSDRFSAERPKGSFSTLEIQRTEQGDSAMYLCASSFSGVTEAFFGQGTRLTVV.